The rows below give T cell receptor beta chains drawn from one sample of a study of blood T cell repertoires in COVID-19. Sequencing used immunoSEQ multiplex PCR; TCRdb keeps in-frame clones, though not all of them. Among over 45,000 clones listed, approximately 80% were seen once. The specimen was peripheral blood. The receptor set was obtained from a human donor in a cohort sampled during active or convalescent COVID-19. The CDR3 runs from the conserved cysteine through the conserved F or W. Fields, in order: D gene, J gene, clone size, V gene, CDR3 protein, CDR3 DNA. The D gene is left open where the match is weak. Where a row states a size, it is once, few, many or the class of an expanded clone; other rows omit it.

D: TRBD2
J: TRBJ2-5
size: NA
V: TRBV12-5
CDR3: CASGLGLAGGETQYF
DNA: TGTGCTAGTGGTTTGGGGCTAGCGGGGGGGGAGACCCAGTACTTC

D: TRBD1
J: TRBJ1-1
size: NA
V: TRBV14
CDR3: CASSLLQGHTEAFF
DNA: TGTGCCAGCAGCCTCCTACAGGGGCACACTGAAGCTTTCTTT

D: TRBD2
J: TRBJ2-2
size: NA
V: TRBV4-1
CDR3: CASRRTSGLSGELFF
DNA: TGCGCCAGCAGGAGAACTAGCGGTCTATCCGGGGAGCTGTTTTTT

D: TRBD1
J: TRBJ2-7
size: NA
V: TRBV6-2/TRBV6-3
CDR3: CASSFAQGAGGYEQYF
DNA: TGTGCCAGCAGTTTCGCACAGGGGGCAGGCGGGTACGAGCAGTACTTC

D: NA
J: TRBJ1-3
size: few
V: TRBV19
CDR3: CASSTWQENTIYF
DNA: TGTGCCAGTAGTACGTGGCAGGAAAACACCATATATTTT

D: NA
J: TRBJ1-1
size: few
V: TRBV6-5
CDR3: CASSYKEGYTEAFF
DNA: TGTGCCAGCAGTTACAAGGAGGGCTACACTGAAGCTTTCTTT

D: TRBD1
J: TRBJ1-4
size: NA
V: TRBV5-6
CDR3: CASSLLAGGIEKLFF
DNA: TGTGCCAGCAGCTTGTTGGCAGGGGGTATTGAAAAACTGTTTTTT

D: NA
J: TRBJ1-1
size: NA
V: TRBV3-1/TRBV3-2
CDR3: CASSPLNPMNTEAFF
DNA: TGTGCCAGCAGCCCTCTCAACCCTATGAACACTGAAGCTTTCTTT

D: NA
J: TRBJ2-3
size: once
V: TRBV19
CDR3: CASSIGQRTDTQYF
DNA: TGTGCCAGTAGTATAGGACAGCGCACAGATACGCAGTATTTT

D: NA
J: TRBJ1-2
size: NA
V: TRBV27
CDR3: CASSHSGNYGYTF
DNA: TGTGCCAGCAGTCATTCGGGAAACTATGGCTACACCTTC

D: TRBD2
J: TRBJ2-1
size: NA
V: TRBV10-2
CDR3: CASSSGLAGSYNEQFF
DNA: TGCGCCAGCAGCTCCGGACTAGCGGGCTCCTACAATGAGCAGTTCTTC

D: TRBD2
J: TRBJ2-1
size: NA
V: TRBV6-5
CDR3: CASRTGTSGGKEQFF
DNA: TGTGCCAGCAGAACCGGGACTAGCGGGGGAAAAGAGCAGTTCTTC

D: TRBD1
J: TRBJ1-2
size: NA
V: TRBV6-5
CDR3: CASSFLLDRHNYGYTF
DNA: TGTGCCAGCAGTTTTCTCCTGGACAGGCACAACTATGGCTACACCTTC

D: NA
J: TRBJ1-4
size: NA
V: TRBV18
CDR3: CASSPPVSNEKLFF
DNA: TGTGCCAGCTCACCACCTGTCAGTAATGAAAAACTGTTTTTT

D: NA
J: TRBJ2-2
size: NA
V: TRBV10-3
CDR3: CAIGVPPANTGELFF
DNA: TGTGCCATCGGTGTACCACCGGCGAACACCGGGGAGCTGTTTTTT

D: NA
J: TRBJ2-3
size: NA
V: TRBV6-6
CDR3: CASSQITDTQYF
DNA: TGTGCCAGCAGCCAAATTACAGATACGCAGTATTTT

D: NA
J: TRBJ1-5
size: NA
V: TRBV5-8
CDR3: CASIGGAASSSNQPQHF
DNA: TGTGCCAGCATCGGGGGGGCGGCATCATCGAGCAATCAGCCCCAGCATTTT

D: TRBD2
J: TRBJ2-3
size: once
V: TRBV5-1
CDR3: CASRYDPGGPADTQYF
DNA: TGCGCCAGCAGGTATGACCCGGGGGGGCCGGCAGATACGCAGTATTTT

D: NA
J: TRBJ1-5
size: NA
V: TRBV3-1/TRBV3-2
CDR3: CASSPGHSQPQHF
DNA: TGTGCCAGCAGCCCAGGCCATAGTCAGCCCCAGCATTTT

D: NA
J: TRBJ1-2
size: NA
V: TRBV19
CDR3: CASSFVVRDTNYGYTF
DNA: TGTGCCAGTAGTTTTGTAGTTCGAGACACCAACTATGGCTACACCTTC

D: NA
J: TRBJ2-2
size: NA
V: TRBV9
CDR3: CASSPSLDLRGGELFF
DNA: TGTGCCAGCAGCCCCTCTTTGGACCTACGGGGCGGGGAGCTGTTTTTT

D: TRBD1
J: TRBJ2-2
size: NA
V: TRBV10-3
CDR3: CAIGQGINTGELFF
DNA: TGTGCCATCGGACAGGGGATAAACACCGGGGAGCTGTTTTTT

D: NA
J: TRBJ2-7
size: NA
V: TRBV4-1
CDR3: CASSHLQDGYEQYF
DNA: TGCGCCAGCAGCCACCTACAGGACGGCTACGAGCAGTACTTC

D: NA
J: TRBJ1-2
size: NA
V: TRBV6-6
CDR3: CASDDSYGYTF
DNA: TGTGCCAGCGATGATAGCTATGGCTACACCTTC

D: NA
J: TRBJ1-1
size: NA
V: TRBV5-4
CDR3: CASSSQRGFGEAFF
DNA: TGTGCCAGCAGCTCGCAAAGGGGATTTGGTGAAGCTTTCTTT